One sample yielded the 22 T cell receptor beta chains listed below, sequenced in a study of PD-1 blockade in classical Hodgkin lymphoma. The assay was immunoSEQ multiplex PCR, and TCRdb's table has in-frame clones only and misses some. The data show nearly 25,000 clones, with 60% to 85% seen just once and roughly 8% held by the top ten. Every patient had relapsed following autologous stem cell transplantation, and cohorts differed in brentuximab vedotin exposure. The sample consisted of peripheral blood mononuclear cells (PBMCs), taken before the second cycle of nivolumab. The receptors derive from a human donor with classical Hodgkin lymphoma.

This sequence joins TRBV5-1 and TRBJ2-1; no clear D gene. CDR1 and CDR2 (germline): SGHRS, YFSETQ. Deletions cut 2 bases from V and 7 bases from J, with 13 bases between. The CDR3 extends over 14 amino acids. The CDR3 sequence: CASSFLLDGNEQFF. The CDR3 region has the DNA TGCGCCAGCAGCTTCCTATTGGACGGGAATGAGCAGTTCTTC.

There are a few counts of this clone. The DNA for the CDR3 is TGTGCCAGTAGCCACGGACTAGCGGGAGTGTATTTT. It is translated as CASSHGLAGVYF. The V and J genes are TRBV19 and TRBJ2-3; TRBD2 matches at 13 bases. Germline-derived CDR1 and CDR2 are LNHDA and SQIVND (reference sequence). There are 12 residues in the CDR3. Unmatched junction bases numbered 5, after V lost 6 bases and J lost 14 bases.

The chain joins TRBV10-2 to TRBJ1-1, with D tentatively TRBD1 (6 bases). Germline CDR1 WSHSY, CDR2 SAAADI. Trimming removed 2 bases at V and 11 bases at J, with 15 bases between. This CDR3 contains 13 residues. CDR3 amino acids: CASSEPLGAYAFF. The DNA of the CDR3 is TGCGCCAGCAGTGAGCCTTTGGGGGCGTATGCTTTCTTT.

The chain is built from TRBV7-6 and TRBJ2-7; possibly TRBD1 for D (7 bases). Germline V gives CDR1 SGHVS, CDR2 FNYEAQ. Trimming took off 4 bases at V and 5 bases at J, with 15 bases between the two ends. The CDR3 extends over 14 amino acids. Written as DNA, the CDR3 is TGTGCCAGCAGCTCGATGACAGGGAGGAACGAGCAGTACTTC. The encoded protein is CASSSMTGRNEQYF. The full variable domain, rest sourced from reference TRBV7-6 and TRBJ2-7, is GAGVSQSPRYKVTKRGQDVALRCDPISGHVSLYWYRQALGQGPEFLTYFNYEAQQDKSGLPNDRFSAERPEGSISTLTIQRTEQRDSAMYRCASSSMTGRNEQYFGPGTRLTVT.

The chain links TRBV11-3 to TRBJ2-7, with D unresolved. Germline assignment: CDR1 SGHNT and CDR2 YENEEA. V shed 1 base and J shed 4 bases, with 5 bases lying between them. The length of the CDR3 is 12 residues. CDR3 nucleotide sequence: TGTGCCAGCAGCTTAGTTGGGTACGAGCAGTACTTC. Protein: CASSLVGYEQYF.

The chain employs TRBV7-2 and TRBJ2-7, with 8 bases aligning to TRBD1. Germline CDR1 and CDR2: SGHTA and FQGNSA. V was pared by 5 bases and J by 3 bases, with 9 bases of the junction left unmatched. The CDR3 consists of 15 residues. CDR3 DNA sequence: TGTGCCAGCAGCCCCTACGGACAGGGTCTCTACGAGCAGTACTTC. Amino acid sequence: CASSPYGQGLYEQYF.

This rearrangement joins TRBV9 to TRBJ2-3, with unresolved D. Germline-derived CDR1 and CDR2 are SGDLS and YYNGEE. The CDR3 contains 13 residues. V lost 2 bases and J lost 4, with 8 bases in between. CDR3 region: CASSVILSDTQYF. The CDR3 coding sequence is TGTGCCAGCAGCGTTATACTTTCAGATACGCAGTATTTT.

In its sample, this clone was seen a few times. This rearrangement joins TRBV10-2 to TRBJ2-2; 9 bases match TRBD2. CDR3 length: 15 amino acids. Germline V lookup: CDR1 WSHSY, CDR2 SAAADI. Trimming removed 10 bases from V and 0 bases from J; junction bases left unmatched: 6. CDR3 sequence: CATLLAGPNTGELFF. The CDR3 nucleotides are TGCGCCACCCTCCTAGCGGGACCGAACACCGGGGAGCTGTTTTTT.

The CDR3 DNA is TGCGCCAGCAGCTTGGGCCCTGACAGGGTGAGAAATGAAAAACTGTTTTTT. It specifies CASSLGPDRVRNEKLFF. The chain recombines TRBV5-1 with TRBJ1-4; 7 bases are shared with TRBD1. Trimming took 0 bases from V and 5 from J; bases not matched to a gene: 10. The CDR3 sequence is 17 residues long. CDR1 and CDR2 from the germline V gene are SGHRS and YFSETQ. The full variable domain, in which reference TRBV5-1 and TRBJ1-4 provide the parts outside the CDR3, is KAGVTQTPRYLIKTRGQQVTLSCSPISGHRSVSWYQQTPGQGLQFLFEYFSETQRNKGNFPGRFSGRQFSNSRSEMNVSTLELGDSALYLCASSLGPDRVRNEKLFFGSGTQLSVL.

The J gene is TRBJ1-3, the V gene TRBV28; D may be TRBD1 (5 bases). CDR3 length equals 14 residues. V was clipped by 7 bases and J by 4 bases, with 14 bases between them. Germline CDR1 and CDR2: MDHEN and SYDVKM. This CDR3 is CASNPGWIGNTIYF. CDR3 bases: TGTGCCAGCAACCCAGGGTGGATCGGAAACACCATATATTTT.

CDR3 in DNA: TGCAGCGTTGAGGAGGGAAACTACGAGCAGTACTTC. It is translated as CSVEEGNYEQYF. The rearrangement joins TRBV29-1 to TRBJ2-7, with D possibly matching TRBD2 (6 bases). The CDR3 spans 12 residues. Germline values: CDR1 SQVTM, CDR2 ANQGSEA. V lost 3 bases and J 3 bases, leaving 9 bases between the germline ends.

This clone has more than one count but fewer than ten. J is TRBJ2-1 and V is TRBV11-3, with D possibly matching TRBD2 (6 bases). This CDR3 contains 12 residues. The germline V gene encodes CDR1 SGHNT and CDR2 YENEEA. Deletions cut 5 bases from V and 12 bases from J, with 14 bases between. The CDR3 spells CASSPGTGGQFF. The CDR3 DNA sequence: TGTGCCAGCAGCCCCGGGACTGGGGGGCAGTTCTTC.

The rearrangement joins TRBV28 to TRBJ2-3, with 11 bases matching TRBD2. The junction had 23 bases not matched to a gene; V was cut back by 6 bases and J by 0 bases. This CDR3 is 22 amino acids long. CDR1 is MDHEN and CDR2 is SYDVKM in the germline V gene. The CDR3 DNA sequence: TGTGCCAGCAGGAATAGCGGGAGGGCCCCCTTCCCCACCGGCAATAGCACAGATACGCAGTATTTT. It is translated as CASRNSGRAPFPTGNSTDTQYF.

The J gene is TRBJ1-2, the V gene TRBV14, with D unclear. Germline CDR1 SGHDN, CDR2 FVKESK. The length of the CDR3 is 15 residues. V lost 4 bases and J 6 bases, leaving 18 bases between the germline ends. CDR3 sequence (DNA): TGTGCCAGCAGCCGACGGTTCTCCGGGATAAATGGCTACACCTTC. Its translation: CASSRRFSGINGYTF.

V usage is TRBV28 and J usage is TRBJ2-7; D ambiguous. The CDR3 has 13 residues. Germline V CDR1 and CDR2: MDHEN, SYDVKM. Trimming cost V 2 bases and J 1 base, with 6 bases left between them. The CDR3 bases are TGTGCCAGCAGTTTACGGCAGTCCTACGAGCAGTACTTC. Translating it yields CASSLRQSYEQYF.

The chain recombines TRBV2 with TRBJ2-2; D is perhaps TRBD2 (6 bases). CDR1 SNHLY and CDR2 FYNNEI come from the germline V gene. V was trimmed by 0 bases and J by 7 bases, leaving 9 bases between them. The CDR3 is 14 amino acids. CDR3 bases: TGTGCCAGCAGTGAAGCGCGGGGCTACGGGGAGCTGTTTTTT. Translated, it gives CASSEARGYGELFF.

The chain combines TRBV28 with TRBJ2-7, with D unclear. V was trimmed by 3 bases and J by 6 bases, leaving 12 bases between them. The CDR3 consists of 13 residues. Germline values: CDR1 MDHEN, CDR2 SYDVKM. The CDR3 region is CASSFRRSSEQYF. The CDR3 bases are TGTGCCAGCAGTTTCAGGCGGAGCTCCGAGCAGTACTTC.

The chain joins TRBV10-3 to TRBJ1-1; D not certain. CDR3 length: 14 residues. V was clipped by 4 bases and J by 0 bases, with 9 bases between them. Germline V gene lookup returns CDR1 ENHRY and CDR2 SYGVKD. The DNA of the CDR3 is TGTGCCATCAGTGGGGCAGCCATGAACACTGAAGCTTTCTTT. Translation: CAISGAAMNTEAFF.

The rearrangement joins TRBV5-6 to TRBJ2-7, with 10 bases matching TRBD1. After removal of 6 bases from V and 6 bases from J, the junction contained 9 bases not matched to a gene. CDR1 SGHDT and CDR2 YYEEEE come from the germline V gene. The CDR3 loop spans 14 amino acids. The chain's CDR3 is CASTLDRGLIEQYF. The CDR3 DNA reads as TGTGCCAGCACCCTCGACAGGGGGCTGATCGAGCAGTACTTC.

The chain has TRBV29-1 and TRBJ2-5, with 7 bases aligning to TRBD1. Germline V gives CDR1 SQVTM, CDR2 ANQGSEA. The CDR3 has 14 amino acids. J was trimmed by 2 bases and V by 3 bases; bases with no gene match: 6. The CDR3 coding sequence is TGCAGCGTTGATTTGGCAGGGGGTCAAGAGACCCAGTACTTC. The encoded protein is CSVDLAGGQETQYF. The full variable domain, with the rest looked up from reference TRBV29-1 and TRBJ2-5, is SAVISQKPSRDICQRGTSLTIQCQVDSQVTMMFWYRQQPGQSLTLIATANQGSEATYESGFVIDKFPISRPNLTFSTLTVSNMSPEDSSIYLCSVDLAGGQETQYFGPGTRLLVL.

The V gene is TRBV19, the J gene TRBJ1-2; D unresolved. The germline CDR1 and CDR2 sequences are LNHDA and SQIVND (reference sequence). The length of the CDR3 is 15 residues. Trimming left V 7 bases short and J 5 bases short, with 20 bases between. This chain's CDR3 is CASTPNTASLYGYTF. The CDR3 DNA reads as TGTGCCAGTACCCCGAACACTGCTTCTCTGTATGGCTACACCTTC. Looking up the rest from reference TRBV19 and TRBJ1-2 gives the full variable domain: DGGITQSPKYLFRKEGQNVTLSCEQNLNHDAMYWYRQDPGQGLRLIYYSQIVNDFQKGDIAEGYSVSREKKESFPLTVTSAQKNPTAFYLCASTPNTASLYGYTFGSGTRLTVV.

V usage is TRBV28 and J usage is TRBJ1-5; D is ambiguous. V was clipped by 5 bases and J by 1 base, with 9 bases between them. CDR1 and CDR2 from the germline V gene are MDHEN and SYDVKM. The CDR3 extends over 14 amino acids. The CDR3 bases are TGTGCCAGCAGTCCAAACTTAAGCAATCAGCCCCAGCATTTT. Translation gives CASSPNLSNQPQHF.